Sequencing of this T cell receptor beta chain was carried out in a study of blood T cell repertoires in COVID-19. As for the study in general: The samples span acute and convalescent COVID-19 from the United States, Italy and Spain.

J lost 2 bases, V lost 7 bases, and 5 bases had no gene match. The CDR3 contains 15 residues. Germline CDR1 reads SNHLY; CDR2 reads FYNNEI. Original data processing: The assay estimated nucleated cells by amplifying reference gene primers. The table came from immunoSEQ multiplex PCR; TCRdb's copy has only in-frame clones and leaves some out. From that table come the V and J calls and clone size; the DNA was used to work out D and trimming. The data show more than 65,000 clones, around 85% seen once. This chain uses TRBV2 with TRBJ2-7, with 13 bases fitting TRBD2. The sequenced material came from peripheral blood. This sequence originates from a woman aged 45-65 years with acute or convalescent COVID-19. CDR3 region: CASNRLAGGPYEQYF. CDR3 DNA: TGTGCCAGCAACCGACTAGCGGGGGGTCCCTACGAGCAGTACTTC.